These 11 T cell receptor beta chains were sequenced from one sample in a study of cytomegalovirus exposure and HLA in healthy donors. The PCR contained 60 Vbeta and 13 Jbeta primers. Some clones are missing from TCRdb's copy, which holds only in-frame ones; the method was immunoSEQ multiplex PCR. The sample includes 150,000 to 200,000 clones, about 80% of them seen just once. Sequenced: PBMCs. These receptors were collected from a woman aged 40 to 50 in good health and CMV-seronegative.

The chain uses TRBV18 and TRBJ2-3; 9 bases fit TRBD2. The CDR3 extends over 16 amino acids. Trimming removed 6 bases from V and 4 bases from J; junction bases left unmatched: 11. Germline V CDR1 and CDR2: KGHSH, LQKENI. CDR3 DNA: TGTGCCAGCTCGCGGGGGTCAAGACTAGCGGCAGATACGCAGTATTTT. Amino acids: CASSRGSRLAADTQYF. Full variable domain (rest looked up from reference TRBV18 and TRBJ2-3): NAGVMQNPRHLVRRRGQEARLRCSPMKGHSHVYWYRQLPEEGLKFMVYLQKENIIDESGMPKERFSAEFPKEGPSILRIQQVVRGDSAAYFCASSRGSRLAADTQYFGPGTRLTVL.

The chain recombines TRBV4-1 with TRBJ1-5; 9 bases map to TRBD1. The CDR3 is 17 residues long. The germline gives CDR1 MGHRA, CDR2 YSYEKL. V was pared by 0 bases and J by 6 bases, with 9 bases of the junction left unmatched. CDR3 sequence reads: CASSQDVGQGFGQPQHF. DNA of the CDR3: TGCGCCAGCAGCCAAGACGTCGGACAGGGGTTTGGTCAGCCCCAGCATTTT.

The rearrangement uses TRBV5-1 and TRBJ2-7; D unresolved. CDR1 SGHRS and CDR2 YFSETQ come from the germline V gene. V was pared by 4 bases and J by 1 base, with 9 bases between. The CDR3 has 13 amino acids. CDR3 protein: CASSREVSYEQYF. In DNA form, the CDR3 reads TGCGCCAGCAGCCGTGAGGTTTCCTACGAGCAGTACTTC.

The chain uses TRBV4-1 and TRBJ1-3; 7 bases agree with TRBD1. CDR1 is MGHRA, CDR2 YSYEKL, per germline. The CDR3 runs 16 residues. V lost 4 bases to trimming and J lost 0 bases; unmatched junction nucleotides: 6. In DNA form, the CDR3 reads TGCGCCAGCAGCCTTTTACAGGGGATCTCTGGAAACACCATATATTTT. This codes for CASSLLQGISGNTIYF.

This clone was counted a single time. The genes are TRBV20-1 and TRBJ1-1; D is possibly TRBD1 (5 bases). V lost 5 bases, J lost 4 bases, and 8 bases lay in between. The germline V gene has CDR1 DFQATT and CDR2 SNEGSKA (reference sequence). CDR3 length: 11 residues. The CDR3 nucleotides are TGCAGTGCTCACAGGACCACTGAAGCTTTCTTT. Its protein is CSAHRTTEAFF.

This clone came up a few times. This rearrangement joins TRBV7-2 to TRBJ2-5; D is ambiguous. The CDR3 is 13 amino acids. Germline CDR1 and CDR2: SGHTA and FQGNSA. The ends were cut back, 6 bases at V and 1 base at J, with 9 bases in the middle. The CDR3, as DNA: TGTGCCAGCAGGGTGGCGGCCCAAGAGACCCAGTACTTC. It is translated as CASRVAAQETQYF.

Worth noting for this clone: Other DNA sequences of this sample code for an identical CDR3. CDR3 sequence: CASSLGDRANYGYTF. DNA of the CDR3: TGCGCCAGCAGCTTGGGGGACAGGGCGAACTATGGCTACACCTTC. V and J are TRBV5-1 and TRBJ1-2, with 9 bases identical to TRBD1. The CDR3 is 15 amino acids. V shed 0 bases, J shed 2 bases, and the junction held 2 bases outside the gene matches. Germline loops: CDR1 SGHRS, CDR2 YFSETQ.

The rearrangement uses TRBV25-1 and TRBJ1-1; D perhaps matches TRBD1 (6 bases). V gave up 2 bases and J gave up 5 bases, with 12 bases separating them. The CDR3 has 14 residues. The germline CDR1 and CDR2 sequences are MGHDK and SYGVNS. The CDR3 sequence: CASSEPGGFTEAFF. CDR3 nucleotides: TGTGCCAGCAGTGAACCGGGGGGCTTTACTGAAGCTTTCTTT.

This chain links TRBV6-4 with TRBJ2-2; D ambiguous. This CDR3 is 14 amino acids long. The ends were cut back, 10 bases at V and 5 bases at J, with 17 bases in the middle. CDR1 is MRHNA, CDR2 SNTAGT, per germline. This CDR3 reads CATSLARRTGELFF. The CDR3, as DNA: TGTGCCACCTCCCTCGCCCGGCGGACCGGGGAGCTGTTTTTT.

The rearrangement uses TRBV6-4 and TRBJ2-5; tentative D call: TRBD1 (6 bases). Germline assignment: CDR1 MRHNA and CDR2 SNTAGT. The V gene lost 8 bases and the J gene lost 4 bases, with 14 bases spanning the gap. This CDR3 spans 13 amino acids. The CDR3, as DNA: TGTGCCAGCGCCCAGGGGTGGGGAGAGACCCAGTACTTC. Translated: CASAQGWGETQYF.

The chain combines TRBV7-9 with TRBJ1-6, with 8 bases aligning to TRBD1. V gave up 5 bases and J gave up 8 bases; unmatched junction bases: 2. This CDR3 has 13 residues. Germline assignment: CDR1 SEHNR and CDR2 FQNEAQ (reference sequence). The CDR3 DNA is TGTGCCAGCAGCGCAGGGGGCGATTCACCCCTCCACTTT. Translating gives CASSAGGDSPLHF.